The source of this TCR beta chain is a study of T cells after posttransplantation cyclophosphamide. Note on this clone: Its specificity is unknown.

Study findings and constraints: After PTCy, TRB diversity resembled that of CNI/methotrexate controls.

Trimming removed 3 bases from V and 7 bases from J, with 25 bases in between. From germline, CDR1 is SGHAT and CDR2 FQNNGV. The CDR3 covers 17 residues. The assay was immunoSEQ multiplex PCR, and TCRdb's table has in-frame clones only and misses some. The sample lists around 50,000 clones, around 94% occurring once. What was sequenced was PBMCs. The TCR originated in a woman aged 45-65 years in good health and a related stem cell transplant donor. The chain is built from TRBV11-2 and TRBJ2-7; D might be TRBD2 (5 bases). The CDR3 nucleotides read TGTGCCAGCAGCTTGGAAGTTGGGAGCCCCCTTAAGCTAGAGCAGTACTTC. Encoded protein: CASSLEVGSPLKLEQYF. The whole variable domain, remainder taken from reference TRBV11-2 and TRBJ2-7, is EAGVAQSPRYKIIEKRQSVAFWCNPISGHATLYWYQQILGQGPKLLIQFQNNGVVDDSQLPKDRFSAERLKGVDSTLKIQPAKLEDSAVYLCASSLEVGSPLKLEQYFGPGTRLTVT.